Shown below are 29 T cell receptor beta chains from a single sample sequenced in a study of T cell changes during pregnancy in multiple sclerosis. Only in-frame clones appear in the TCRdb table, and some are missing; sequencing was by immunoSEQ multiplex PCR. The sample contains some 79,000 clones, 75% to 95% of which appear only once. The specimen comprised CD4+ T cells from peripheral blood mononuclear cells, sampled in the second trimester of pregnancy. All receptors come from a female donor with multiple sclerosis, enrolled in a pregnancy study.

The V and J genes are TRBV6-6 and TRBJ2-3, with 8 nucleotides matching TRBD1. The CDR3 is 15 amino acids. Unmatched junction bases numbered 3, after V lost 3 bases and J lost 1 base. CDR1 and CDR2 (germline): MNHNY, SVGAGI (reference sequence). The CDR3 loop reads CASSYRGQGTDTQYF. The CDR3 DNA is TGTGCCAGCAGTTATCGGGGACAGGGCACAGATACGCAGTATTTT.

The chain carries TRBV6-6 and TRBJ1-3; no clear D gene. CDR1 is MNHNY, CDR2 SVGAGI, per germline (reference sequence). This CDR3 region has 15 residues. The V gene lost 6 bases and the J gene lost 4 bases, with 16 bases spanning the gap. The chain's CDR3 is CASSPGGSSGNTIYF. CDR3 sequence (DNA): TGTGCCAGCAGCCCCGGCGGGTCATCCGGAAACACCATATATTTT.

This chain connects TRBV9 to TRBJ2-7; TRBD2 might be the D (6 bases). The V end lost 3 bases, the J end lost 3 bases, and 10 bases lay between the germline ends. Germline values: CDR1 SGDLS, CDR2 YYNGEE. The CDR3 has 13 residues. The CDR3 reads CASSAGLYYEQYF. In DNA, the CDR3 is TGTGCCAGCAGCGCGGGACTTTACTACGAGCAGTACTTC. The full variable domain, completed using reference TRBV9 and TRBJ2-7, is DSGVTQTPKHLITATGQRVTLRCSPRSGDLSVYWYQQSLDQGLQFLIQYYNGEERAKGNILERFSAQQFPDLHSELNLSSLELGDSALYFCASSAGLYYEQYFGPGTRLTVT.

In DNA, the CDR3 is TGTGCCAGCAGGTCTACCGGGACAGCGAACACTGAAGCTTTCTTT. Protein product: CASRSTGTANTEAFF. The chain has TRBV7-8 and TRBJ1-1; 7 nucleotides line up with TRBD1. Germline assignment: CDR1 SGHVS and CDR2 FQNEAQ. The CDR3 length is 15 residues. Trimming took 6 bases from V and 1 from J; bases not matched to a gene: 8.

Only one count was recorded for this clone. The CDR3 DNA sequence: TGTGCCAGTAGTATAACCCAGTCGTATTCACCCCTCCACTTT. Amino acid sequence: CASSITQSYSPLHF. This chain joins TRBV19 and TRBJ1-6; D is ambiguous. Trimming left V 2 bases short and J 8 bases short, with 10 bases between. Germline V CDR1 and CDR2: LNHDA, SQIVND (reference sequence). The CDR3 is 14 amino acids.

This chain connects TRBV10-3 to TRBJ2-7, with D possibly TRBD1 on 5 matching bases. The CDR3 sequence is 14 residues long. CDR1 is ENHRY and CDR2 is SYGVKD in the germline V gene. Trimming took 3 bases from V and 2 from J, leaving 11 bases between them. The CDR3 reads CAISERQRAYEQYF. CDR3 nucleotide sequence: TGTGCCATCAGTGAAAGACAGCGCGCCTACGAGCAGTACTTC.

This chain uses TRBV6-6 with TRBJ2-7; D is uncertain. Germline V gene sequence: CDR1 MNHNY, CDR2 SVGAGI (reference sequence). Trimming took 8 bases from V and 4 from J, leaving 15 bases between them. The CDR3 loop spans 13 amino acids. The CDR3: CASFGTASYEQYF. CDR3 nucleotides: TGTGCCAGCTTCGGCACAGCCTCATACGAGCAGTACTTC.

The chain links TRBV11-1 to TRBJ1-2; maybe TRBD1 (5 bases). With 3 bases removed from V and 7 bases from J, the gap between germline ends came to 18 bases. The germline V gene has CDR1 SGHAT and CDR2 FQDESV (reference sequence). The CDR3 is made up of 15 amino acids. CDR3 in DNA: TGTGCCAGCAGCTTGGCGGGACCCAGCAGTGGTGGCTACACCTTC. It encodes CASSLAGPSSGGYTF.

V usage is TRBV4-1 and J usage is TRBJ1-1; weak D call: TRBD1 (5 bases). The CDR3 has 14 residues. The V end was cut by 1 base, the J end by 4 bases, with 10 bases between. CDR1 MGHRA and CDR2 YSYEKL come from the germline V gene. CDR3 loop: CASSQAEGPTEAFF. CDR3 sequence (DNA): TGCGCCAGCAGCCAAGCGGAGGGGCCCACTGAAGCTTTCTTT.

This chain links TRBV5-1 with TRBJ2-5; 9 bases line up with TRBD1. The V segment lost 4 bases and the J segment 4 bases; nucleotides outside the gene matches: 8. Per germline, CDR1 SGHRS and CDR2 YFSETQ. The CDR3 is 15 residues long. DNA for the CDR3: TGCGCCAGCAGCACGGATAAGGGACAGGGAGAGACCCAGTACTTC. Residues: CASSTDKGQGETQYF.

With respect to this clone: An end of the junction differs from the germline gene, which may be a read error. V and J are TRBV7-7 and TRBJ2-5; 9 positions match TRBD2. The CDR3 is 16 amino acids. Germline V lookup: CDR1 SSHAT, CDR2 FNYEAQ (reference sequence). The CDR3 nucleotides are TGTGCTAGCAGCGTTAGCGGGAGCTCGGTCGGAGAGACCCAGTACTTC. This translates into CASSVSGSSVGETQYF.

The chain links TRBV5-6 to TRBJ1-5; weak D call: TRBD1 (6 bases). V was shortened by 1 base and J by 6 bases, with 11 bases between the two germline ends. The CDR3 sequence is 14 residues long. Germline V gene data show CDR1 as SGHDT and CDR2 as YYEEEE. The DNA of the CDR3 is TGTGCCAGCAGCTTGCAGGGGTGGGGTCAGCCCCAGCATTTT. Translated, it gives CASSLQGWGQPQHF.

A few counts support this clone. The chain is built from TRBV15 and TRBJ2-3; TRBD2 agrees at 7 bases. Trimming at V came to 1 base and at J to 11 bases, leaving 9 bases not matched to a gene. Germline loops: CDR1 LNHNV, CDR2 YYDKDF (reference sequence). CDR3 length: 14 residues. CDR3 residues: CATSRGGGGVQQYF. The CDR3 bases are TGTGCCACCAGCAGAGGTGGCGGGGGAGTACAGCAGTATTTT. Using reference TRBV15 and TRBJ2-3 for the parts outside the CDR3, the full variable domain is DAMVIQNPRYQVTQFGKPVTLSCSQTLNHNVMYWYQQKSSQAPKLLFHYYDKDFNNEADTPDNFQSRRPNTSFCFLDIRSPGLGDTAMYLCATSRGGGGVQQYFGPGTRLTVL.

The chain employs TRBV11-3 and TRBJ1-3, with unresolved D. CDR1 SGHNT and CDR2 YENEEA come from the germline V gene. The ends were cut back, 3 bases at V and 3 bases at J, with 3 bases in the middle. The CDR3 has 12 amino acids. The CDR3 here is CASSFNGNTIYF. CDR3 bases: TGTGCCAGCAGCTTTAATGGAAACACCATATATTTT.

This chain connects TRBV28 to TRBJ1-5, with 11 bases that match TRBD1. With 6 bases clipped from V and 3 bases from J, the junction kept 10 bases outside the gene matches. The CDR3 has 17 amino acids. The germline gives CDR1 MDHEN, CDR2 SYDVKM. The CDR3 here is CASSGTGGAPSNQPQHF. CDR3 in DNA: TGTGCCAGCAGCGGGACAGGGGGTGCCCCTTCCAATCAGCCCCAGCATTTT.

The CDR3 nucleotides are TGTGCCAGCAGTTTAGGGCTAGCGGATCACTACAATGAGCAGTTCTTC. It yields the protein CASSLGLADHYNEQFF. The chain combines TRBV28 with TRBJ2-1, with 7 positions matching TRBD2. J lost 3 bases, V lost 2 bases, and 7 bases had no gene match. The CDR3 runs 16 residues. Germline V CDR1 and CDR2: MDHEN, SYDVKM.

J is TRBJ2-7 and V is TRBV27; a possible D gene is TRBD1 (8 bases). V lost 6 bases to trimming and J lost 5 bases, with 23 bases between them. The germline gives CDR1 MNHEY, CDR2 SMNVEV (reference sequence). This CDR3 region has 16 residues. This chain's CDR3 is CASSMGGDRPQNEQYF. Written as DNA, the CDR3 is TGTGCCAGCAGCATGGGGGGGGACAGGCCGCAGAACGAGCAGTACTTC.

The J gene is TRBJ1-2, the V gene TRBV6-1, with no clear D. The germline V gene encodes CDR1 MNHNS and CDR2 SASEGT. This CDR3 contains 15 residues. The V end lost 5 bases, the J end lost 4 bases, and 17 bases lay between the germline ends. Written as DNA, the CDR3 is TGTGCCAGCAGTCTTAGCGGGTTTTCGTTCTATGGCTACACCTTC. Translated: CASSLSGFSFYGYTF.

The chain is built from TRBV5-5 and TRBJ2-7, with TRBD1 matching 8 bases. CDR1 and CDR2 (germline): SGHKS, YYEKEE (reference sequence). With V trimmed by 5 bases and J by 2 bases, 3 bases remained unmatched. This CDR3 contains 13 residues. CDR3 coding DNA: TGTGCCAGCAGTATGACAGGGGCCTACGAGCAGTACTTC. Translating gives CASSMTGAYEQYF.

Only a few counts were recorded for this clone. DNA for the CDR3: TGCGCCAGCAGCCAAGGTGGTAGCGGGAAGGCGCAGTATTTT. Translating gives CASSQGGSGKAQYF. V usage is TRBV4-3 and J usage is TRBJ2-3; the match to TRBD2 covers 8 bases. V dropped 1 base and J dropped 10; count of bases not matched to a gene: 7. There are 14 residues in the CDR3. Germline lookup yields CDR1 LGHNA and CDR2 YSLEER.

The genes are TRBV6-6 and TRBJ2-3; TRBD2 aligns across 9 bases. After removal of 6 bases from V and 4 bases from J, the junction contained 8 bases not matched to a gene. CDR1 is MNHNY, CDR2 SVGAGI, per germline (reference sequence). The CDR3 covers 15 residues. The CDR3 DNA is TGTGCCAGCAGAAATAGCGGGAGTCAAGCAGATACGCAGTATTTT. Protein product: CASRNSGSQADTQYF.

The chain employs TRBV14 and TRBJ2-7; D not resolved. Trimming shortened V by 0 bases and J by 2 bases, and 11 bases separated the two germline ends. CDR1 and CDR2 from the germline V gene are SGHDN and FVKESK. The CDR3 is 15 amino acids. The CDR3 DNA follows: TGTGCCAGCAGCCAAGAATCGGGTTTAACCTACGAGCAGTACTTC. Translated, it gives CASSQESGLTYEQYF.

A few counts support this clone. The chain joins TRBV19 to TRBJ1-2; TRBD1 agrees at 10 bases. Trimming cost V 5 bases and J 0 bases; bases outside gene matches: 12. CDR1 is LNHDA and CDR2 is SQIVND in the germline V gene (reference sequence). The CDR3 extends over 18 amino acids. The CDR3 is CASSARDRGEVANYGYTF. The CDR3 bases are TGTGCCAGTAGTGCCCGGGACAGGGGTGAGGTGGCTAACTATGGCTACACCTTC.

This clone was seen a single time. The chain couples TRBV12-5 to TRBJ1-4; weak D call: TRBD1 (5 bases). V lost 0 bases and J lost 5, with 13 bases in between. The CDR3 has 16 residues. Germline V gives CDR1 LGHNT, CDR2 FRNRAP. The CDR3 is CASGLVLGRDNEKLFF. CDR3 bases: TGTGCTAGTGGTTTGGTACTCGGGAGGGACAATGAAAAACTGTTTTTT. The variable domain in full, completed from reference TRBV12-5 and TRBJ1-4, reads DARVTQTPRHKVTEMGQEVTMRCQPILGHNTVFWYRQTMMQGLELLAYFRNRAPLDDSGMPKDRFSAEMPDATLATLKIQPSEPRDSAVYFCASGLVLGRDNEKLFFGSGTQLSVL.

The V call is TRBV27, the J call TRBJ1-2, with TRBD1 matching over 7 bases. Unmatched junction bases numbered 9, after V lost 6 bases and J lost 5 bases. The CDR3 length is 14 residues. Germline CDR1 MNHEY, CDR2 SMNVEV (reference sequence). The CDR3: CASRMGQSFYGYTF. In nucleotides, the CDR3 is TGTGCCAGCAGGATGGGACAGAGTTTTTATGGCTACACCTTC.

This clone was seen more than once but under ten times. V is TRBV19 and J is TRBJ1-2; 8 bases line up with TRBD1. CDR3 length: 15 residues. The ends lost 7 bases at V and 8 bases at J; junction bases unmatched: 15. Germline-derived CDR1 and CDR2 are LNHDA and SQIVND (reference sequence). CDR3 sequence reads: CASIPRTGSPGGYTF. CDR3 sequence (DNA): TGTGCCAGTATCCCGCGGACAGGGTCCCCGGGAGGCTACACCTTC.

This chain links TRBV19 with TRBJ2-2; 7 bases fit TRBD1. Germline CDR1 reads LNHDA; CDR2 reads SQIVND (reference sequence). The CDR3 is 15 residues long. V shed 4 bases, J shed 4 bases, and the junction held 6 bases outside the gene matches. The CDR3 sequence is CASSTTGDPTGELFF. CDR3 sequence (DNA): TGTGCCAGTAGTACTACAGGGGACCCCACCGGGGAGCTGTTTTTT.

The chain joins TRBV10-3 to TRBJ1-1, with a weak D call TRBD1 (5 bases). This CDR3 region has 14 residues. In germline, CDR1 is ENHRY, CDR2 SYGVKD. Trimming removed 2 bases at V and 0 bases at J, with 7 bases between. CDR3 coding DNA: TGTGCCATCAGTGAGCACAGGCTGAACACTGAAGCTTTCTTT. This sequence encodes CAISEHRLNTEAFF.

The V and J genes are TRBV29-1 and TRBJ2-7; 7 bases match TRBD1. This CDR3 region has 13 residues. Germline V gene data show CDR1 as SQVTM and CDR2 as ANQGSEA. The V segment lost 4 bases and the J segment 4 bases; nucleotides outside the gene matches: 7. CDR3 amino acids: CSVVRGTAYEQYF. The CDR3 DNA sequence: TGCAGCGTTGTAAGGGGGACAGCATACGAGCAGTACTTC.